This T cell receptor (beta chain) was identified in a study of T-cell reconstitution after alpha-beta-depleted transplantation in children. Library preparation (for TCRbeta) was performed with unique molecular identifiers. TCRdb re-called the PCR reads with MiXCR, one entry per CDR3 protein. The table includes 450,000 to 600,000 distinct CDR3 sequences, roughly a tenth detected once. The CDR3 runs 12 residues. The germline V gene encodes CDR1 SGHRS and CDR2 YFSETQ. The ends lost 5 bases at V and 7 bases at J; junction bases unmatched: 5. Ten or more counts support this clonotype. No antigen is known for it. Notes on the study in general: A year post-transplant, T-cell counts and diversity derived mostly from newly produced T cells. At around two months after transplant, the alpha-beta T cells were reportedly derived from several hundred expanded clones that came from non-depleted graft cells.

Specimen: PBMCs, collected before TCRalphabeta/CD19-depleted stem cell transplant. V usage is TRBV5-1 and J usage is TRBJ1-1; TRBD1 aligns across 7 bases. This clonotype originated in a child aged 2-15 years with inherited bone marrow failure, due to receive a stem cell transplant. CDR3 amino acids: CASRGTALEAFF. In nucleotides, the CDR3 is TGCGCCAGCAGGGGGACAGCTCTTGAAGCTTTCTTT.